Included here is one TCR beta chain sequence, with context. What it recognizes is unknown. TCRdb keeps only in-frame clones here, not all; method: immunoSEQ multiplex PCR. This table has 5,000 or so clones, approximately 83% appearing once. DNA was extracted from unsorted cell suspensions stored frozen. The data originate from a study of immune cell composition in non-small cell lung cancer. The study, taken as a whole, reports: About 80% of squamous and under 35% of adenocarcinoma cases had tumour-associated clones >0.5%.

Sequenced material: lung tumor tissue. This TCR came from a human donor with non-small cell lung cancer.

CDR3 in amino acids: CASSGTGSPGTEAFF. The CDR3 DNA reads as TGTGCCAGCAGCGGGACCGGGAGCCCGGGCACTGAAGCTTTCTTT. The rearrangement joins TRBV7-3 to TRBJ1-1; D is possibly TRBD1 (5 bases). V lost 5 bases and J 4 bases, leaving 17 bases between the germline ends. The CDR3 is 15 residues long. In germline, CDR1 is SGHTA, CDR2 FQGTGA.